This T cell receptor (beta chain) was captured in a study of monozygotic twins with inflammatory bowel disease. Looked up from germline, CDR1 is MNHEY and CDR2 is SVGEGT. The CDR3 totals 13 residues. TCRdb re-called the 5' RACE reads; one entry per CDR3 protein, DNA not given. Recorded for this sample: some 440,000 distinct CDR3 sequences. This receptor was taken from a human donor with ulcerative colitis or Crohn's disease, or a healthy co-twin of an affected twin (not recorded which). The V call is TRBV6-2 or TRBV6-3, the J call TRBJ2-7. Sequencing used blood. The CDR3 sequence: CASSYLADREQYF.